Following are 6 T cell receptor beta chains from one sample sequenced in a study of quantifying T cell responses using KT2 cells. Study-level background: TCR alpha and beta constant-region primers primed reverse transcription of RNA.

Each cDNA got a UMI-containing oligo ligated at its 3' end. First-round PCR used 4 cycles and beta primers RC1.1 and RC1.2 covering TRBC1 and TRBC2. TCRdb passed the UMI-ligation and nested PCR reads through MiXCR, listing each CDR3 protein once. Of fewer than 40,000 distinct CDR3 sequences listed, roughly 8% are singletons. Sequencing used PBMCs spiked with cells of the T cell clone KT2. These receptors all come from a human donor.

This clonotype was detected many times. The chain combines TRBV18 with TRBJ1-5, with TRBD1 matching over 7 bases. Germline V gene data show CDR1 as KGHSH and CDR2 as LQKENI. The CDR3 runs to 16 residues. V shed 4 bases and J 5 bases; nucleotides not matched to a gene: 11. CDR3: CASSLDEGTAYQPQHF. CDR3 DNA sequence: TGTGCCAGCTCACTGGACGAGGGGACAGCTTATCAGCCCCAGCATTTT.

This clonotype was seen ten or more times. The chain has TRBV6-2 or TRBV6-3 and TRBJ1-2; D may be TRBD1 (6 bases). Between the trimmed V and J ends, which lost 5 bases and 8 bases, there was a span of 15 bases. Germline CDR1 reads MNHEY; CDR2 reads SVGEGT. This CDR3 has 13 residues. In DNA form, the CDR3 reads TGTGCCAGCAGTCCGGACAGCTCTGAAGGCTACACCTTC. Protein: CASSPDSSEGYTF.

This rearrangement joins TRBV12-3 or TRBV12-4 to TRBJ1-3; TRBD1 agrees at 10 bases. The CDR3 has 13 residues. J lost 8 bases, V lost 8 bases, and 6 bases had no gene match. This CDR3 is CASRHDRGHTIYF. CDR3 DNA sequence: TGTGCCAGCCGCCACGACAGGGGGCACACCATATATTTT.

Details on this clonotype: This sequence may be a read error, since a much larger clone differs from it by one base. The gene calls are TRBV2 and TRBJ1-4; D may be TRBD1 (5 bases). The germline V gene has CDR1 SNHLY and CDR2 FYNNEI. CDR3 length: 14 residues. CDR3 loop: CDSRTGGANEKLFF. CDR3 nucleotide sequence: TGTGACAGCAGGACCGGGGGGGCTAATGAAAAACTGTTTTTT.

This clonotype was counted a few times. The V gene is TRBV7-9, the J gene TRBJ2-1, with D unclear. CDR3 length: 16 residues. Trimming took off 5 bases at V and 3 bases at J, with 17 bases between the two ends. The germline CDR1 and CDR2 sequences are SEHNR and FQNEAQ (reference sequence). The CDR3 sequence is CASSLPLVTLYNEQFF. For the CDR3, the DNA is TGTGCCAGCAGCCTCCCCCTGGTCACCCTCTACAATGAGCAGTTCTTC.

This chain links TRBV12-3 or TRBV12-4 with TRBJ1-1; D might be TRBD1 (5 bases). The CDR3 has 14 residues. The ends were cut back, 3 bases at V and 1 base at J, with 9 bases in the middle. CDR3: CASSLVQANTEAFF. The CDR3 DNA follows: TGTGCCAGCAGTTTGGTACAGGCGAACACTGAAGCTTTCTTT.